Below are 14 T cell receptor beta chains sequenced from a single sample in a study of beta chain features in type 1 diabetes. Study observations and caveats: Shortening of TCRB CDR3s, moderate but significant, appeared in all four CD4+ subsets of Type 1 diabetes patients.

What these receptors recognize is not known. The study reverse transcribed the entire isolated RNA, so it sequenced expressed TCRB transcripts. Sequencing was performed with immunoSEQ multiplex PCR; in TCRdb, only in-frame clones are kept and a portion is missing. The sample shows a few hundred thousand clones, approximately 12% of them seen only once. Source material: naive CD4+ T cells from blood. The source of these receptors is a woman younger than 35 with type 1 diabetes.

This clone showed up just a few times. CDR3 nucleotide sequence: TGTGCCCGAGGGCGAATCAATGAGCAGTTCTTC. This encodes CARGRINEQFF. J is TRBJ2-1 and V is TRBV30, with D possibly matching TRBD2 (5 bases). Germline-derived CDR1 and CDR2 are GTSNPN and SVGIG (reference sequence). V lost 8 bases and J lost 6, with 11 bases in between. There are 11 residues in the CDR3.

This clone appeared a few times. V is TRBV9 and J is TRBJ2-7, with 10 positions matching TRBD2. V gave up 4 bases and J gave up 4 bases; unmatched junction bases: 11. Germline loops: CDR1 SGDLS, CDR2 YYNGEE. The CDR3 loop spans 16 amino acids. For the CDR3, the DNA is TGTGCCAGCAGCTTCAGTCCTAGCGGGAGATGGTACGAGCAGTACTTC. This gives the protein CASSFSPSGRWYEQYF.

V usage is TRBV7-9 and J usage is TRBJ2-7; tentatively, D is TRBD1 (7 bases). From germline, CDR1 is SEHNR and CDR2 FQNEAQ (reference sequence). Between the trimmed V and J ends, which lost 0 bases and 1 base, there was a span of 10 bases. This CDR3 has 15 residues. The DNA of the CDR3 is TGTGCCAGCAGCTTAGCCAGGGGGGTATCCTACGAGCAGTACTTC. Translated: CASSLARGVSYEQYF.

This clone was seen only a few times. The chain has TRBV7-3 and TRBJ2-1; D unresolved. Germline V gives CDR1 SGHTA, CDR2 FQGTGA. This CDR3 comprises 13 residues. Trimming removed 1 base from V and 2 bases from J, with 3 bases in between. CDR3: CASSLSTYNEQFF. Written as DNA, the CDR3 is TGTGCCAGCAGCTTAAGTACCTACAATGAGCAGTTCTTC.

The gene calls are TRBV11-2 and TRBJ2-3; TRBD1 is a possible D gene (6 bases). The length of the CDR3 is 16 residues. Trimming removed 6 bases at V and 1 base at J, with 17 bases between. From germline, CDR1 is SGHAT and CDR2 FQNNGV. The CDR3 sequence: CASSWGPSRGTDTQYF. CDR3 DNA: TGTGCCAGCAGTTGGGGGCCTTCACGCGGCACAGATACGCAGTATTTT.

In this sample, this clone turned up a few times. CDR3 protein: CASSADRNTEAFF. The CDR3, as DNA: TGTGCCAGCAGCGCCGACAGGAACACTGAAGCTTTCTTT. This rearrangement joins TRBV7-2 to TRBJ1-1, with D perhaps matching TRBD1 (5 bases). V was shortened by 5 bases and J by 1 base, with 8 bases between the two germline ends. CDR1 is SGHTA and CDR2 is FQGNSA in the germline V gene. The CDR3 sequence is 13 residues long.

V usage is TRBV5-1 and J usage is TRBJ2-2; 10 bases fit TRBD1. Trimming cost V 4 bases and J 0 bases; bases outside gene matches: 3. CDR1 is SGHRS, CDR2 YFSETQ, per germline. The CDR3 covers 16 residues. The CDR3 protein is CASSADRGSNTGELFF. In DNA form, the CDR3 reads TGCGCCAGCAGCGCGGACAGGGGGTCGAACACCGGGGAGCTGTTTTTT.

The rearrangement joins TRBV29-1 to TRBJ2-7; 12 nucleotides line up with TRBD2. The V gene's germline CDR1 is SQVTM and CDR2 ANQGSEA. With V trimmed by 4 bases and J by 5 bases, 0 bases remained unmatched. The CDR3 length is 12 residues. The DNA for the CDR3 is TGCAGCGTTGCTAGCGGGAGGGACGAGCAGTACTTC. Translated: CSVASGRDEQYF.

The chain carries TRBV15 and TRBJ2-7, with a possible D match to TRBD1 (6 bases). The CDR3 sequence is 12 residues long. V was pared by 4 bases and J by 4 bases, with 8 bases between. CDR1 and CDR2 from the germline V gene are LNHNV and YYDKDF (reference sequence). CDR3 sequence reads: CATSNQGYEQYV. The CDR3, as DNA: TGTGCCACCAGCAACCAGGGGTACGAGCAGTACGTC.

As concerns this clone: Additional DNA sequences in this sample encode the identical CDR3. J is TRBJ2-3 and V is TRBV5-1; D unclear. The CDR3 contains 13 residues. CDR1 and CDR2 (germline): SGHRS, YFSETQ. V lost 2 bases and J 0 bases, leaving 4 bases between the germline ends. The DNA for the CDR3 is TGCGCCAGCAGCTTATCTAGCACAGATACGCAGTATTTT. It is translated as CASSLSSTDTQYF.

This chain links TRBV30 with TRBJ1-2, with D unresolved. This CDR3 is 13 amino acids long. V dropped 5 bases and J dropped 2 bases, with 12 bases sitting between them. Per the germline V gene, CDR1 is GTSNPN and CDR2 is SVGIG (reference sequence). This chain's CDR3 is CAWGLQVNYGYTF. CDR3 DNA sequence: TGTGCCTGGGGACTCCAGGTGAACTATGGCTACACCTTC.

V is TRBV7-9 and J is TRBJ2-6; TRBD1 agrees at 10 bases. Germline loops: CDR1 SEHNR, CDR2 FQNEAQ (reference sequence). The J segment lost 0 bases and the V segment lost 3 bases, leaving 2 bases of the junction unmatched. CDR3 length: 17 amino acids. Here the CDR3 DNA reads TGTGCCAGCAGCTTCGGGACAGGGGCCTCTGGGGCCAACGTCCTGACTTTC. Amino acid sequence: CASSFGTGASGANVLTF.

Only a few counts were recorded for this clone. The chain joins TRBV28 to TRBJ2-7; TRBD2 might be the D (5 bases). V lost 5 bases, J lost 1 base, and 12 bases lay in between. CDR3 length: 14 residues. Per the germline V gene, CDR1 is MDHEN and CDR2 is SYDVKM. This CDR3 is CASSPRGISYEQYV. The CDR3, as DNA: TGTGCCAGCAGTCCCCGGGGAATATCCTACGAGCAGTACGTC.

The rearrangement uses TRBV28 and TRBJ2-1, with a tentative D call TRBD2 (5 bases). Germline CDR1 and CDR2: MDHEN and SYDVKM. The CDR3 covers 15 residues. V was cut by 8 bases and J by 4 bases, with 18 bases left in between. The CDR3 sequence is CASGPGLPWYNEQFF. CDR3 nucleotides: TGTGCCAGCGGACCTGGACTGCCATGGTACAATGAGCAGTTCTTC.